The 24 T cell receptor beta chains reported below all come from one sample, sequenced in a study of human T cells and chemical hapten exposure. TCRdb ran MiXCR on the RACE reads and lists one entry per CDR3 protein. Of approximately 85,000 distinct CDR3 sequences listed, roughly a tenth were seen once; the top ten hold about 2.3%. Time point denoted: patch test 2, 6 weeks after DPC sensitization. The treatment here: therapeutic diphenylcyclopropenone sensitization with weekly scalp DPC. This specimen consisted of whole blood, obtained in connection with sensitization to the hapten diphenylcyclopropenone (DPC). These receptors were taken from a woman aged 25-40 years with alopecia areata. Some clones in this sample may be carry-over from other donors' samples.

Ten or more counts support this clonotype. CDR3 DNA sequence: TGTGCCAGCAGCTTCAGGACAGGGGCCTTCTCTGGGGCCAACGTCCTGACTTTC. Residues: CASSFRTGAFSGANVLTF. V and J are TRBV7-2 and TRBJ2-6, with TRBD1 identical over 9 bases. Germline assignment: CDR1 SGHTA and CDR2 FQGNSA. The CDR3 loop spans 18 amino acids. Trimming removed 3 bases from V and 0 bases from J; junction bases left unmatched: 6.

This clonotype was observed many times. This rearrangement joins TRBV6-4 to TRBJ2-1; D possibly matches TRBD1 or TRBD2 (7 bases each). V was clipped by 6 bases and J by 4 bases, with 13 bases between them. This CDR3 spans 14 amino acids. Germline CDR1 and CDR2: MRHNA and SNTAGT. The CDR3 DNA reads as TGTGCCAGCAGGGGGGGGACAGTTTACAATGAGCAGTTCTTC. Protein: CASRGGTVYNEQFF.

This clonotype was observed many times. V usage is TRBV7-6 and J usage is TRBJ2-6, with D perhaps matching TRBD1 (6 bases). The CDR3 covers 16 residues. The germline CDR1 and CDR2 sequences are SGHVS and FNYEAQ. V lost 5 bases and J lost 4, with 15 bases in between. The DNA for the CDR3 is TGTGCCAGCAGCGCACTCAGGGGACCCGGGGCCAACGTCCTGACTTTC. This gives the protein CASSALRGPGANVLTF.

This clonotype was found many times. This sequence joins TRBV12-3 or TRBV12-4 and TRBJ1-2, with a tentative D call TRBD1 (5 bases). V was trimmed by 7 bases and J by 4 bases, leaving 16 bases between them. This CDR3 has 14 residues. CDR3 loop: CASTLAGLPYGYTF. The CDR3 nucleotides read TGTGCCAGCACCCTGGCAGGGCTCCCCTATGGCTACACCTTC.

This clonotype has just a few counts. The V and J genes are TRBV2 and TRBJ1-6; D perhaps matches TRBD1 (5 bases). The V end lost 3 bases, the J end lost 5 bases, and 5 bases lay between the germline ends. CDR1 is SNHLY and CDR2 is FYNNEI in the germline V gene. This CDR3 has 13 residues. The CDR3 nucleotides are TGTGCCAGCAGTGACAGGGATAATTCACCCCTCCACTTT. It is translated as CASSDRDNSPLHF.

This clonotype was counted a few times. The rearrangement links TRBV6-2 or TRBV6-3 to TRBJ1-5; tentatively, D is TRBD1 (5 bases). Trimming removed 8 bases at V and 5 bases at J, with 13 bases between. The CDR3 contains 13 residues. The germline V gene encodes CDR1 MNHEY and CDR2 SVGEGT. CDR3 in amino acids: CASRDPGDQPQHF. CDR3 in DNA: TGTGCCAGCCGGGACCCCGGGGATCAGCCCCAGCATTTT.

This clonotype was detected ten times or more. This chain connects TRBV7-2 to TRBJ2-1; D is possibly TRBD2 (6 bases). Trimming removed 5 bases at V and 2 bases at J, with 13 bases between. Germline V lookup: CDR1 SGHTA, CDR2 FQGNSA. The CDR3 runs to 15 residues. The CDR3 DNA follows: TGTGCCAGCAGCCAGGTGGCTAGCGCCTACAATGAGCAGTTCTTC. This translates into CASSQVASAYNEQFF.

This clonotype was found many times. CDR3 sequence reads: CASSYSGKSNQPQHF. The CDR3 bases are TGTGCCAGCAGTTACTCAGGGAAGAGCAATCAGCCCCAGCATTTT. The chain joins TRBV6-5 to TRBJ1-5; D is unclear. Trimming took off 0 bases at V and 1 base at J, with 7 bases between the two ends. This CDR3 region has 15 residues. CDR1 and CDR2 (germline): MNHEY, SVGAGI.

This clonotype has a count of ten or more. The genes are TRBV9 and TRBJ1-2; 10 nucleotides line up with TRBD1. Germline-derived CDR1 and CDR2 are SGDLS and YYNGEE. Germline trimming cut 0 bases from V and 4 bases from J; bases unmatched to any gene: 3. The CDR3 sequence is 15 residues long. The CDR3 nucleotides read TGTGCCAGCAGCGTAGAGGGACAGGGGTCCTATGGCTACACCTTC. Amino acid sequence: CASSVEGQGSYGYTF.

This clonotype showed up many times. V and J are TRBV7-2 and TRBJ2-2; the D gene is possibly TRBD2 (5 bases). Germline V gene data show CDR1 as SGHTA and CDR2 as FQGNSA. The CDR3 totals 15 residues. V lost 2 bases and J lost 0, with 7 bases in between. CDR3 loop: CASSLRRSNTGELFF. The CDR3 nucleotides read TGTGCCAGCAGCTTAAGGAGGTCGAACACCGGGGAGCTGTTTTTT.

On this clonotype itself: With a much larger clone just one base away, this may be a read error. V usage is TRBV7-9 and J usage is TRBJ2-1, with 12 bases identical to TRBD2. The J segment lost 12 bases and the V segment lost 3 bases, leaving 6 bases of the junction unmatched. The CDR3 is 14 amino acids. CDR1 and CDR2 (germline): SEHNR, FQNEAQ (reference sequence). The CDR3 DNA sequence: TGTGCCAGCAGCTTGACTAGCGGGAGTGATGTGCAGTTCTTC. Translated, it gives CASSLTSGSDVQFF.

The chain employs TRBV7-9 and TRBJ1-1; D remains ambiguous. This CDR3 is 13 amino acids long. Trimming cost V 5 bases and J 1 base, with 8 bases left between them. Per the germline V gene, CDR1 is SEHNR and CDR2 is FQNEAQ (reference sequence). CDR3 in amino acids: CASSELANTEAFF. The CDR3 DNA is TGTGCCAGCAGCGAACTGGCGAACACTGAAGCTTTCTTT.

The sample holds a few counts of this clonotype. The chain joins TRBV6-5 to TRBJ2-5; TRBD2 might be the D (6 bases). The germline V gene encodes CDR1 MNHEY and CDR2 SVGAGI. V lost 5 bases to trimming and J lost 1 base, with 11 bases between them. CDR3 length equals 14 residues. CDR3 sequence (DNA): TGTGCCAGCAGTGCCTCCGGGAGCCAAGAGACCCAGTACTTC. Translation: CASSASGSQETQYF.

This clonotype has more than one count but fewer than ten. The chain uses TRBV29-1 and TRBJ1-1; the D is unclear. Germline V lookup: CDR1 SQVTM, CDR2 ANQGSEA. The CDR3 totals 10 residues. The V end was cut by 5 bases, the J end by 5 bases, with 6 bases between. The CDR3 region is CSVSVTEAFF. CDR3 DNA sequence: TGCAGCGTTAGTGTTACTGAAGCTTTCTTT.

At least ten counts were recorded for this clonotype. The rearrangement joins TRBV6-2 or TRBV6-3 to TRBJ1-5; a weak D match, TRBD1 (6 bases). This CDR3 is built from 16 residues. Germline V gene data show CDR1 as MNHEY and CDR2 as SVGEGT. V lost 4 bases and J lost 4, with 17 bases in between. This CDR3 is CASSSPGGAGNQPQHF. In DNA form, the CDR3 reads TGTGCCAGCAGTTCCCCCGGGGGGGCAGGAAATCAGCCCCAGCATTTT.

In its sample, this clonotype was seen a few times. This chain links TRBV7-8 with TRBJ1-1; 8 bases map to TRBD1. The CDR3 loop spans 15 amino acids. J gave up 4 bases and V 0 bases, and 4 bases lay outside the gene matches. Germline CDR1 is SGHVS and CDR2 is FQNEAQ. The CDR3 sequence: CASSLAQGAVTEAFF. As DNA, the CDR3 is TGTGCCAGCAGCTTAGCCCAGGGGGCTGTCACTGAAGCTTTCTTT. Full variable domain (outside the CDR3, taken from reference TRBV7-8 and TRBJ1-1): GAGVSQSPRYKVAKRGQDVALRCDPISGHVSLFWYQQALGQGPEFLTYFQNEAQLDKSGLPSDRFFAERPEGSVSTLKIQRTQQEDSAVYLCASSLAQGAVTEAFFGQGTRLTVV.

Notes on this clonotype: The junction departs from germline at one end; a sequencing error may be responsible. DNA of the CDR3: TGCAGCGCCACGAGCCCGGGATTGAACACCGGGGAGCTCTTTTTT. Translation: CSATSPGLNTGELFF. The chain carries TRBV29-1 and TRBJ2-2, with D maybe TRBD2 (5 bases). Germline loops: CDR1 SQVTM, CDR2 ANQGSEA. The CDR3 sequence is 15 residues long.

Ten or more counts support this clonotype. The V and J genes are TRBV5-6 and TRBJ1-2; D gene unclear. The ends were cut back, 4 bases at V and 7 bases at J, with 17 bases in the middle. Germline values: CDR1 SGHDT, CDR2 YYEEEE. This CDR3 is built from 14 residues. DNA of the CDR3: TGTGCCAGCAGCCTGACGGTTGGACGGAGTGGCTACACCTTC. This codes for CASSLTVGRSGYTF.

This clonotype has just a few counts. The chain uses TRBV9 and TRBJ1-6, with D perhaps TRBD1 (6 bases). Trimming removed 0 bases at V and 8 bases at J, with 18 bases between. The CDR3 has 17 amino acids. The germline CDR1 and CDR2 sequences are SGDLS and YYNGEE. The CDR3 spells CASSVDPITGIDSPLHF. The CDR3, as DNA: TGTGCCAGCAGCGTAGACCCTATTACAGGGATCGATTCACCCCTCCACTTT.

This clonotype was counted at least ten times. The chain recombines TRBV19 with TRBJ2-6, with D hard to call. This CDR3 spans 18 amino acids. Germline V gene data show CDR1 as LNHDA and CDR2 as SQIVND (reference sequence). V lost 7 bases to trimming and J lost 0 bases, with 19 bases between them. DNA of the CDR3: TGTGCCAGTACCCCGTTCCACCCGGGTCCCTCTGGGGCCAACGTCCTGACTTTC. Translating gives CASTPFHPGPSGANVLTF.

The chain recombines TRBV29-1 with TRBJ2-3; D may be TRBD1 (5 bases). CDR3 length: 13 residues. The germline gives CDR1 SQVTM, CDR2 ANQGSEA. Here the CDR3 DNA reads TGCAGTTTCGCCTGGACAACCACAGATACGCAGTATTTT. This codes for CSFAWTTTDTQYF.

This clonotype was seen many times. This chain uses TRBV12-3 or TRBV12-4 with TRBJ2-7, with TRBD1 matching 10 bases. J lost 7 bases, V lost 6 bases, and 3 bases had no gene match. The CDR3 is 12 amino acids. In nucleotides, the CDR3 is TGTGCCAGCAGCAGGGGACAGGGGGAGCAGTACTTC. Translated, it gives CASSRGQGEQYF.

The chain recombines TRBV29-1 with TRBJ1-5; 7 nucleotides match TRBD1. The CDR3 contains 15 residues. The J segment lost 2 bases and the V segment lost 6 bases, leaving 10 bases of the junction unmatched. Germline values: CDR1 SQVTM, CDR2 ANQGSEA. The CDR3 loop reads CSVKDRDSGNQPQHF. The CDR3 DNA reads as TGCAGCGTCAAAGATAGGGACAGCGGCAATCAGCCCCAGCATTTT.

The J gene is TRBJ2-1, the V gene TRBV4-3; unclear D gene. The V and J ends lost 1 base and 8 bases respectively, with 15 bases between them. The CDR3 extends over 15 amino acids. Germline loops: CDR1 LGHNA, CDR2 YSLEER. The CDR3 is CASSQVYPVGYEQFF. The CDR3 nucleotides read TGCGCCAGCAGCCAAGTGTATCCTGTGGGGTATGAGCAGTTCTTC.